These T cell receptor beta chains were read from a single sample in a study of T cell changes during pregnancy in multiple sclerosis. Repertoires were generated with immunoSEQ multiplex PCR, while TCRdb's copy carries only in-frame clones and drops some. This sample has roughly 16,000 clones; roughly 87% occur once, and the top ten carry around 12%. The sample here was CD8+ T cells from peripheral blood mononuclear cells, taken after pregnancy. These receptors were taken from a female donor in good health, enrolled as a control in a pregnancy study. Each CDR3 is given with its conserved first and last residue. The D gene is left open where the match is weak. Not every row has a clone size; where given, it reads once, few, many or a size class.

CDR3aa: CASSPRQGPSSYNSPLHF; CDR3nt: TGTGCCAGCAGCCCGCGTCAGGGGCCGAGCTCCTATAATTCACCCCTCCACTTT; abundance: -; v_gene: TRBV13; d_gene: -; j_gene: TRBJ1-6
CDR3aa: CASSEGLENYGYTF; CDR3nt: TGTGCCAGCAGTGAAGGGTTAGAAAACTATGGCTACACCTTC; abundance: few; v_gene: TRBV6-1; d_gene: -; j_gene: TRBJ1-2
CDR3aa: CASSEGGEGPPPYEQYF; CDR3nt: TGTGCCAGCAGTGAAGGGGGGGAGGGGCCGCCACCCTACGAGCAGTACTTC; abundance: -; v_gene: TRBV2; d_gene: TRBD2; j_gene: TRBJ2-7
CDR3aa: CASSLTNRGVYGYTF; CDR3nt: TGTGCCAGCAGCTTAACGAACAGGGGGGTCTATGGCTACACCTTC; abundance: medium-sized; v_gene: TRBV7-6; d_gene: TRBD1; j_gene: TRBJ1-2
CDR3aa: CASSSGKYNEQFF; CDR3nt: TGTGCCAGCAGTAGCGGGAAGTACAATGAGCAGTTCTTC; abundance: -; v_gene: TRBV7-9; d_gene: TRBD2; j_gene: TRBJ2-1
CDR3aa: CASSQGNTGELFF; CDR3nt: TGTGCCAGCAGTCAGGGGAACACCGGGGAGCTGTTTTTT; abundance: medium-sized; v_gene: TRBV6-4; d_gene: -; j_gene: TRBJ2-2
CDR3aa: CATVWDSAYEQYF; CDR3nt: TGTGCCACCGTCTGGGACAGCGCCTACGAGCAGTACTTC; abundance: -; v_gene: TRBV6-1; d_gene: TRBD1; j_gene: TRBJ2-7
CDR3aa: CASSYGTGDTQPQHF; CDR3nt: TGTGCCAGCAGTTATGGGACAGGGGATACTCAGCCCCAGCATTTT; abundance: -; v_gene: TRBV28; d_gene: TRBD1; j_gene: TRBJ1-5
CDR3aa: CATSRDGDNTDTQYF; CDR3nt: TGTGCCACCAGCAGAGATGGGGACAACACAGATACGCAGTATTTT; abundance: -; v_gene: TRBV15; d_gene: -; j_gene: TRBJ2-3
CDR3aa: CASSLPGGFYSNQPQHF; CDR3nt: TGTGCCAGCAGTCTGCCAGGGGGTTTTTATAGCAATCAGCCCCAGCATTTT; abundance: -; v_gene: TRBV28; d_gene: TRBD1; j_gene: TRBJ1-5
CDR3aa: CASSKNRRMNTEAFF; CDR3nt: TGTGCCAGCAGCAAGAACAGGCGCATGAACACTGAAGCTTTCTTT; abundance: few; v_gene: TRBV14; d_gene: -; j_gene: TRBJ1-1
CDR3aa: CASSFGGNEQFF; CDR3nt: TGTGCCAGCAGTTTCGGCGGGAATGAGCAGTTCTTC; abundance: -; v_gene: TRBV27; d_gene: -; j_gene: TRBJ2-1
CDR3aa: CASSYLGIQETQYF; CDR3nt: TGTGCCAGCAGTTACCTGGGCATTCAAGAGACCCAGTACTTC; abundance: -; v_gene: TRBV6-6; d_gene: -; j_gene: TRBJ2-5
CDR3aa: CASSEKGSGANVLTF; CDR3nt: TGTGCCAGCAGCGAAAAGGGGTCCGGGGCCAACGTCCTGACTTTC; abundance: -; v_gene: TRBV6-1; d_gene: -; j_gene: TRBJ2-6
CDR3aa: CASRLSGGGNEQFF; CDR3nt: TGTGCCAGCAGACTAAGCGGGGGTGGAAATGAGCAGTTCTTC; abundance: -; v_gene: TRBV7-8; d_gene: TRBD2; j_gene: TRBJ2-1
CDR3aa: CASRTLGSYNEQFF; CDR3nt: TGTGCCAGCAGAACTCTTGGCTCCTACAATGAGCAGTTCTTC; abundance: -; v_gene: TRBV6-1; d_gene: -; j_gene: TRBJ2-1
CDR3aa: CASSFLSAGDEKLFF; CDR3nt: TGTGCCAGCAGCTTTCTCTCCGCCGGGGATGAAAAACTGTTTTTT; abundance: -; v_gene: TRBV7-9; d_gene: -; j_gene: TRBJ1-4
CDR3aa: CASSSQRSYEQYF; CDR3nt: TGTGCCAGCAGTTCTCAGCGTTCCTACGAGCAGTACTTC; abundance: -; v_gene: TRBV27; d_gene: -; j_gene: TRBJ2-7
CDR3aa: CASSSGGYEQYF; CDR3nt: TGTGCCAGCAGCTCGGGGGGATACGAGCAGTACTTC; abundance: -; v_gene: TRBV5-6; d_gene: TRBD2; j_gene: TRBJ2-7
CDR3aa: CASSHRQRRARAGELFF; CDR3nt: TGCGCCAGCAGCCACCGCCAAAGGCGGGCCCGAGCCGGGGAGCTGTTTTTT; abundance: -; v_gene: TRBV4-1; d_gene: -; j_gene: TRBJ2-2
CDR3aa: CASSFSGGRGNAEAFF; CDR3nt: TGTGCCAGCAGCTTTAGTGGGGGCAGGGGAAACGCTGAAGCTTTCTTT; abundance: -; v_gene: TRBV11-2; d_gene: -; j_gene: TRBJ1-1
CDR3aa: CASSSRQGIRNEQFF; CDR3nt: TGTGCCAGCAGCTCCCGACAGGGTATCCGCAATGAGCAGTTCTTC; abundance: once; v_gene: TRBV7-9; d_gene: TRBD1; j_gene: TRBJ2-1
CDR3aa: CASGTLTGDTEAFF; CDR3nt: TGTGCCAGCGGGACCTTGACAGGGGACACTGAAGCTTTCTTT; abundance: -; v_gene: TRBV9; d_gene: TRBD1; j_gene: TRBJ1-1
CDR3aa: CASSDPRSPYGYTF; CDR3nt: TGCGCCAGCAGTGACCCACGAAGCCCCTATGGCTACACCTTC; abundance: -; v_gene: TRBV10-2; d_gene: -; j_gene: TRBJ1-2